This T cell receptor (beta chain) was identified in a study of CD8+CD57+ T cells in acquired aplastic anemia. About the study: Sorted cells (CD4+ and CD8+) yielded DNA amounts that averaged approximately 3.2 ug.

According to the study, genomic DNA was the template for TCR beta VDJ and CDR3 profiling. TCRdb reprocessed the reads with MiXCR, giving one entry per CDR3 protein. The sample has approximately 300,000 distinct CDR3 sequences; approximately 60% are singletons. Study-wide points: No significant patient-versus-control difference appeared in CD8+ Simpson's diversity. The same twenty-nine CD8+ CDR3 sequences occurred in patients and in controls.

CD8+CD57+ cell expansion, shown by flow cytometry, had occurred in the patients selected for sequencing. The enrolled patients all had severe acquired aplastic anemia. Germline V lookup: CDR1 SGHKS, CDR2 YYEKEE (reference sequence). This CDR3 has 15 residues. Between the trimmed V and J ends, which lost 0 bases and 2 bases, there was a span of 12 bases. This clonotype was seen ten or more times. Its antigen is not identified. The gene calls are TRBV5-5 and TRBJ2-7, with D hard to call. The specimen was sorted CD4+, CD8+, or CD8+CD57+ T cells (not recorded which) from PBMCs. The clonotype was recovered from a human donor with aplastic anemia. The CDR3 sequence is CASSLAGQYPYEQYF. In nucleotides, the CDR3 is TGTGCCAGCAGCTTGGCAGGTCAGTATCCCTACGAGCAGTACTTC.